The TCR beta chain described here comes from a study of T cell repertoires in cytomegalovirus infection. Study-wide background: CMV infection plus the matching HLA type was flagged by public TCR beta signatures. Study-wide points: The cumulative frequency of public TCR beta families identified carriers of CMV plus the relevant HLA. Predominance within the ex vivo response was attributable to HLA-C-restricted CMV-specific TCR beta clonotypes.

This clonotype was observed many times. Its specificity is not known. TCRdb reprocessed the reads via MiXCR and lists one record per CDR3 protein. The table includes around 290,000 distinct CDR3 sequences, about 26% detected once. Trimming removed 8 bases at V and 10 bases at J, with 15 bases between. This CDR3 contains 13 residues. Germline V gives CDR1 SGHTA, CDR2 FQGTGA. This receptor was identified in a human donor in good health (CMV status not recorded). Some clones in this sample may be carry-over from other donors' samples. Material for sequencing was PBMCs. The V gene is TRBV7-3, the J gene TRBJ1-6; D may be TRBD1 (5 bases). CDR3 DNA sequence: TGTGCCAGCGCCCGCGGGGCAAGGTCACCCCTCCACTTT. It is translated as CASARGARSPLHF.